A single sample gave rise to the 23 T cell receptor beta chains below, sequenced in a study of response to subunit inactivated influenza vaccine. TCRdb independently ran MiXCR on the RT-PCR reads; one entry per CDR3 protein. The sample has hundreds of thousands of distinct CDR3 sequences; around 15% are singletons. The sequences come from PBMCs from blood, collected about 14 days before vaccination. These TCRs come from a middle-aged man who received an inactivated influenza vaccine.

This clonotype was found a few times. The V gene is TRBV5-1, the J gene TRBJ2-1, with 9 bases fitting TRBD2. The CDR3 is 15 residues long. Germline CDR1 and CDR2: SGHRS and YFSETQ. V lost 4 bases and J lost 5; bases outside the gene matches: 7. The CDR3 DNA sequence: TGCGCCAGCAGCGCGGGACTAGCTAGCGACAATGAGCAGTTCTTC. Amino acids: CASSAGLASDNEQFF. Based on the CDR3 plus reference TRBV5-1 and TRBJ2-1, the full variable domain is KAGVTQTPRYLIKTRGQQVTLSCSPISGHRSVSWYQQTPGQGLQFLFEYFSETQRNKGNFPGRFSGRQFSNSRSEMNVSTLELGDSALYLCASSAGLASDNEQFFGPGTRLTVL.

This CDR3 is CASSQIPGQSTYGYTF. As DNA, the CDR3 is TGCGCCAGCAGCCAGATACCGGGACAGAGCACCTATGGCTACACCTTC. The chain uses TRBV4-1 and TRBJ1-2; 7 nucleotides match TRBD1. Looked up from germline, CDR1 is MGHRA and CDR2 is YSYEKL. J was trimmed by 4 bases and V by 3 bases; bases with no gene match: 11. The CDR3 is made up of 16 amino acids.

The V gene is TRBV20-1, the J gene TRBJ1-6; D call uncertain. Trimming removed 1 base at V and 7 bases at J, with 11 bases between. This CDR3 is 14 amino acids long. The germline V gene encodes CDR1 DFQATT and CDR2 SNEGSKA (reference sequence). CDR3 sequence (DNA): TGCAGTGCTAGAGTTGGGCAAATGAATTCACCCCTCCACTTT. This sequence encodes CSARVGQMNSPLHF.

V is TRBV7-9 and J is TRBJ2-1; 9 bases map to TRBD2. V lost 5 bases and J lost 3; bases outside the gene matches: 11. The CDR3 covers 17 residues. Germline V CDR1 and CDR2: SEHNR, FQNEAQ (reference sequence). The CDR3 sequence: CASSPPPRLAVYNEQFF. CDR3 nucleotide sequence: TGTGCCAGCAGCCCCCCCCCGCGACTAGCGGTCTACAATGAGCAGTTCTTC.

V gene TRBV6-1 combines with J gene TRBJ1-5; perhaps TRBD1 as D (5 bases). Trimming left V 6 bases short and J 2 bases short, with 17 bases between. The CDR3 is made up of 16 amino acids. The germline V gene encodes CDR1 MNHNS and CDR2 SASEGT. The CDR3 region has the DNA TGTGCCAGCAGGGGCAGGGTGGTAGCTCGCAATCAGCCCCAGCATTTT. It is translated as CASRGRVVARNQPQHF.

This clonotype was observed a few times. The rearrangement joins TRBV4-2 to TRBJ1-5; 9 bases align to TRBD1. There are 13 residues in the CDR3. The germline V gene has CDR1 LGHNA and CDR2 YNFKEQ. The V and J ends lost 6 bases and 8 bases, in that order; junction bases with no gene match: 5. In DNA form, the CDR3 reads TGTGCCAGCAGGCCCGGACAGGGGAAGCCCCAGCATTTT. Amino acid sequence: CASRPGQGKPQHF.

The V and J genes are TRBV29-1 and TRBJ2-3; either TRBD1 or TRBD2 may supply D (7 bases each). The CDR3 is 15 amino acids. Trimming removed 3 bases at V and 1 base at J, with 14 bases between. The germline V gene encodes CDR1 SQVTM and CDR2 ANQGSEA. The CDR3 nucleotides read TGCAGCGTTGAGGGAGGGGGCTTTGGCACAGATACGCAGTATTTT. Its protein product is CSVEGGGFGTDTQYF.

A word on this clonotype: A much larger clone differs by one base, so this may be a read error. The J gene is TRBJ1-4, the V gene TRBV11-1, with 7 bases aligning to TRBD1. Germline V gene data show CDR1 as SGHAT and CDR2 as FQDESV (reference sequence). The CDR3 has 14 residues. CDR3 sequence: CASSLDRVDERLFF. CDR3 nucleotide sequence: TGTGCCAGCAGCCTCGACAGGGTAGATGAAAGACTGTTTTTT.

J is TRBJ1-2 and V is TRBV7-2, with 7 positions matching TRBD1. The V segment lost 1 base and the J segment 4 bases; nucleotides outside the gene matches: 6. Germline values: CDR1 SGHTA, CDR2 FQGNSA. The CDR3 spans 15 residues. The DNA for the CDR3 is TGTGCCAGCAGCTTAGTGGTGGGGGACAGCTATGGCTACACCTTC. This sequence encodes CASSLVVGDSYGYTF. Supplemented by reference TRBV7-2 and TRBJ1-2, the full variable domain reads GAGVSQSPSNKVTEKGKDVELRCDPISGHTALYWYRQSLGQGLEFLIYFQGNSAPDKSGLPSDRFSAERTGGSVSTLTIQRTQQEDSAVYLCASSLVVGDSYGYTFGSGTRLTVV.

The V call is TRBV4-1, the J call TRBJ2-1; 10 bases agree with TRBD2. Looked up from germline, CDR1 is MGHRA and CDR2 is YSYEKL. The V and J ends lost 3 bases and 4 bases, in that order; junction bases with no gene match: 9. This CDR3 has 17 amino acids. The CDR3 DNA is TGCGCCAGCAGCCAGGTCGTTGGTAGCGGGGGGTACAATGAGCAGTTCTTC. This gives the protein CASSQVVGSGGYNEQFF.

V gene TRBV4-3 combines with J gene TRBJ2-7, with TRBD2 matching over 8 bases. Germline V gives CDR1 LGHNA, CDR2 YSLEER. The CDR3 is 16 amino acids. The J segment lost 2 bases and the V segment lost 0 bases, leaving 6 bases of the junction unmatched. CDR3 sequence reads: CASSQDVGSGTYEQYF. CDR3 nucleotide sequence: TGCGCCAGCAGCCAAGATGTGGGTAGCGGGACCTACGAGCAGTACTTC.

The chain uses TRBV9 and TRBJ2-5, with D possibly being TRBD2 (5 bases). Germline V gene data show CDR1 as SGDLS and CDR2 as YYNGEE. The CDR3 is made up of 14 amino acids. V dropped 0 bases and J dropped 5 bases, with 11 bases sitting between them. CDR3 coding DNA: TGTGCCAGCAGCGTAGGGGGAGCCTCCGAGACCCAGTACTTC. It translates to CASSVGGASETQYF.

The chain links TRBV15 to TRBJ2-1; D gene uncertain. CDR1 and CDR2 from the germline V gene are LNHNV and YYDKDF (reference sequence). The CDR3 loop spans 12 amino acids. V was shortened by 0 bases and J by 10 bases, with 7 bases between the two germline ends. In nucleotides, the CDR3 is TGTGCCACCAGCAGAGAGGTAGCCGAGCAGTTCTTC. This gives the protein CATSREVAEQFF.

The chain links TRBV4-2 to TRBJ2-1, with a tentative D call TRBD1 (5 bases). The CDR3 is made up of 15 amino acids. Germline assignment: CDR1 LGHNA and CDR2 YNFKEQ. The ends were cut back, 4 bases at V and 4 bases at J, with 14 bases in the middle. CDR3 in amino acids: CASSPTVSRYNEQFF. CDR3 bases: TGTGCCAGCAGCCCGACAGTTAGTAGATACAATGAGCAGTTCTTC.

There are a few counts of this clonotype. The chain links TRBV11-2 to TRBJ2-5; 13 bases fit TRBD2. CDR3 size: 17 residues. The germline V gene has CDR1 SGHAT and CDR2 FQNNGV. After removal of 4 bases from V and 2 bases from J, the junction contained 7 bases not matched to a gene. The CDR3: CASSSRGLAGVQETQYF. Written as DNA, the CDR3 is TGTGCCAGCAGCTCTAGAGGACTAGCGGGGGTACAAGAGACCCAGTACTTC.

The CDR3, as DNA: TGTGCCAGCAGCACAACACCGACTAGCGGGCTTTACGAGCAGTACTTC. It encodes CASSTTPTSGLYEQYF. J is TRBJ2-7 and V is TRBV7-2; 10 bases align to TRBD2. Germline V gene sequence: CDR1 SGHTA, CDR2 FQGNSA. The CDR3 sequence is 16 residues long. J gave up 4 bases and V 5 bases, and 11 bases lay outside the gene matches.

V usage is TRBV12-3 or TRBV12-4 and J usage is TRBJ2-3; D call uncertain. This CDR3 has 14 residues. V lost 6 bases and J 4 bases, leaving 14 bases between the germline ends. In nucleotides, the CDR3 is TGTGCCAGCAGCCGCCTAAATTTGGCAGATACGCAGTATTTT. Its translation is CASSRLNLADTQYF.

This clonotype was detected many times. This CDR3 reads CASRPGLSNNEQFF. CDR3 coding DNA: TGTGCCAGCAGGCCGGGACTCTCTAACAATGAGCAGTTCTTC. This rearrangement joins TRBV12-3 or TRBV12-4 to TRBJ2-1; tentative D call: TRBD2 (6 bases). The CDR3 loop spans 14 amino acids. The V gene lost 6 bases and the J gene lost 5 bases, with 14 bases spanning the gap.

This clonotype has only a few counts. The V gene is TRBV7-2, the J gene TRBJ2-7, with 9 positions matching TRBD2. CDR1 and CDR2 (germline): SGHTA, FQGNSA. The V and J ends lost 5 bases and 1 base, in that order; junction bases with no gene match: 9. This CDR3 is 16 amino acids long. CDR3 sequence (DNA): TGTGCCAGCAGCCCGCTGTTAACTAGCGGGTCCTACGAGCAGTACTTC. Its protein product is CASSPLLTSGSYEQYF.

This chain connects TRBV5-1 to TRBJ1-1; TRBD1 aligns across 7 bases. There are 15 residues in the CDR3. Germline V gives CDR1 SGHRS, CDR2 YFSETQ. The V gene end was trimmed by 4 bases and the J gene end by 1 base; junction bases not matched to a gene: 7. For the CDR3, the DNA is TGCGCCAGCAGCCCGGACAGGCGGAGGAACACTGAAGCTTTCTTT. Translated, it gives CASSPDRRRNTEAFF.

The chain uses TRBV5-1 and TRBJ2-2; 8 nucleotides agree with TRBD2. J lost 0 bases, V lost 1 base, and 11 bases had no gene match. Looked up from germline, CDR1 is SGHRS and CDR2 is YFSETQ. The CDR3 consists of 19 residues. The CDR3 spells CASSLIPRREDANTGELFF. The CDR3 nucleotides read TGCGCCAGCAGCTTGATTCCCAGGCGGGAGGACGCGAACACCGGGGAGCTGTTTTTT. Full variable domain (outside the CDR3, taken from reference TRBV5-1 and TRBJ2-2): KAGVTQTPRYLIKTRGQQVTLSCSPISGHRSVSWYQQTPGQGLQFLFEYFSETQRNKGNFPGRFSGRQFSNSRSEMNVSTLELGDSALYLCASSLIPRREDANTGELFFGEGSRLTVL.

This sequence joins TRBV5-1 and TRBJ2-3; D is perhaps TRBD1 (6 bases). The V gene lost 3 bases and the J gene lost 3 bases, with 14 bases spanning the gap. This CDR3 has 15 amino acids. CDR1 and CDR2 (germline): SGHRS, YFSETQ. CDR3 bases: TGCGCCAGCAGCTCGGACGTACAGGGTACAGATACGCAGTATTTT. It translates to CASSSDVQGTDTQYF.

The chain links TRBV2 to TRBJ2-2, with D perhaps TRBD2 (7 bases). V lost 4 bases and J 9 bases, leaving 12 bases between the germline ends. CDR3 length: 13 residues. The germline gives CDR1 SNHLY, CDR2 FYNNEI. The CDR3 is CASSVGGRRELFF. CDR3 DNA sequence: TGTGCCAGCAGTGTGGGGGGGCGCAGGGAGCTGTTTTTT.